Shown below are 20 T cell receptor beta chains from a single sample sequenced in a study of T cell responses to AZD1222 COVID-19 vaccine. Using immunoSEQ multiplex PCR, the repertoire was profiled, and TCRdb retains in-frame clones only, with some absent. Among around 220,000 clones listed, about 94% were seen once. The source material was peripheral blood, sampled 28 days after the second dose of the MenACWY control vaccine. Receptor source: an adult who received the MenACWY meningococcal vaccine as a control.

This chain joins TRBV28 and TRBJ1-6; D not resolved. This CDR3 is 13 amino acids long. Germline CDR1 MDHEN, CDR2 SYDVKM. Deletions cut 2 bases from V and 10 bases from J, with 9 bases between. CDR3: CASSLDSGSPLHF. CDR3 in DNA: TGTGCCAGCAGTTTAGACTCTGGGTCACCCCTCCACTTT.

This CDR3 is CASSQGMSTGYTDTQYF. The CDR3 DNA is TGTGCCAGCAGCCAAGGGATGTCGACAGGGTACACAGATACGCAGTATTTT. The V call is TRBV14, the J call TRBJ2-3, with 7 nucleotides matching TRBD1. The CDR3 sequence is 17 residues long. CDR1 SGHDN and CDR2 FVKESK come from the germline V gene. The ends lost 1 base at V and 2 bases at J; junction bases unmatched: 9.

The CDR3 loop is CASSVVGGTGNEQFF. CDR3 DNA sequence: TGTGCCAGCAGCGTAGTAGGCGGGACGGGGAATGAGCAGTTCTTC. V usage is TRBV9 and J usage is TRBJ2-1, with a tentative D call TRBD2 (6 bases). V gave up 0 bases and J gave up 7 bases, with 14 bases separating them. The CDR3 runs 15 residues. Germline lookup yields CDR1 SGDLS and CDR2 YYNGEE. Full variable domain (remainder filled in from reference TRBV9 and TRBJ2-1): DSGVTQTPKHLITATGQRVTLRCSPRSGDLSVYWYQQSLDQGLQFLIQYYNGEERAKGNILERFSAQQFPDLHSELNLSSLELGDSALYFCASSVVGGTGNEQFFGPGTRLTVL.

This chain joins TRBV27 and TRBJ1-1; no clear D. The CDR3 is made up of 15 amino acids. Trimming removed 0 bases from V and 5 bases from J, with 13 bases in between. Germline values: CDR1 MNHEY, CDR2 SMNVEV (reference sequence). CDR3: CASSLSRRAGTEAFF. The CDR3 nucleotides are TGTGCCAGCAGTTTATCGCGGAGGGCGGGTACTGAAGCTTTCTTT.

V and J are TRBV15 and TRBJ2-6; D is uncertain. Trimming left V 0 bases short and J 0 bases short, with 12 bases between. The CDR3 consists of 18 residues. CDR1 and CDR2 (germline): LNHNV, YYDKDF (reference sequence). CDR3 sequence reads: CATSRDHLASSGANVLTF. For the CDR3, the DNA is TGTGCCACCAGCAGAGATCACTTGGCTAGCTCTGGGGCCAACGTCCTGACTTTC.

The rearrangement links TRBV4-1 to TRBJ2-5; D possibly corresponds to TRBD1 (6 bases). This CDR3 comprises 14 residues. The V end was cut by 2 bases, the J end by 1 base, with 8 bases between. Germline-derived CDR1 and CDR2 are MGHRA and YSYEKL. CDR3 sequence reads: CASSQPDSQETQYF. CDR3 nucleotide sequence: TGCGCCAGCAGCCAACCGGACAGCCAAGAGACCCAGTACTTC.

This clone was seen a single time. This rearrangement joins TRBV29-1 to TRBJ1-1; TRBD1 is a possible D gene (6 bases). Germline V lookup: CDR1 SQVTM, CDR2 ANQGSEA. This CDR3 region has 14 residues. V was clipped by 6 bases and J by 10 bases, with 24 bases between them. The CDR3 bases are TGCAGCGTCCGACCCACTGGACAGCGAGGGGGAGCTTTCTTT. It translates to CSVRPTGQRGGAFF.

V is TRBV15 and J is TRBJ1-4, with 8 bases that match TRBD1. CDR1 is LNHNV, CDR2 YYDKDF, per germline (reference sequence). The V gene end was trimmed by 2 bases and the J gene end by 8 bases; junction bases not matched to a gene: 7. This CDR3 spans 15 amino acids. CDR3 nucleotides: TGTGCCACCAGCAGAATCGACAGGGGCACGGAAAAACTGTTTTTT. Protein product: CATSRIDRGTEKLFF.

The V gene is TRBV27, the J gene TRBJ1-2; D remains ambiguous. Germline CDR1 is MNHEY and CDR2 is SMNVEV (reference sequence). This CDR3 has 11 amino acids. The ends were cut back, 7 bases at V and 4 bases at J, with 7 bases in the middle. This CDR3 is CASIYGYGYTF. The CDR3 DNA reads TGTGCCAGCATTTACGGCTATGGCTACACCTTC.

The chain is built from TRBV2 and TRBJ1-1, with D perhaps matching TRBD1 (6 bases). CDR1 and CDR2 from the germline V gene are SNHLY and FYNNEI. CDR3 length: 13 residues. The CDR3, as DNA: TGTGCAAAGCGGGACACCCGGGACACTGAAGCTTTCTTT. It encodes CAKRDTRDTEAFF. The full variable domain, with the rest looked up from reference TRBV2 and TRBJ1-1, is EPEVTQTPSHQVTQMGQEVILRCVPISNHLYFYWYRQILGQKVEFLVSFYNNEISEKSEIFDDQFSVERPDGSNFTLKIRSTKLEDSAMYFCAKRDTRDTEAFFGQGTRLTVV.

The V call is TRBV6-5, the J call TRBJ1-5; 9 nucleotides agree with TRBD1. The junction had 2 bases not matched to a gene; V was cut back by 2 bases and J by 6 bases. The CDR3 is 14 amino acids. Germline CDR1 MNHEY, CDR2 SVGAGI. This CDR3 reads CASSYDRGGQPQHF. The DNA for the CDR3 is TGTGCCAGCAGTTACGACAGGGGGGGTCAGCCCCAGCATTTT.

This chain uses TRBV6-6 with TRBJ1-6, with D hard to call. Germline CDR1 MNHNY, CDR2 SVGAGI (reference sequence). Trimming removed 4 bases from V and 6 bases from J, with 13 bases in between. CDR3 length: 15 amino acids. The CDR3 is CASSLDRPGNSPLHF. CDR3 coding DNA: TGTGCCAGCAGTTTGGACCGCCCGGGTAATTCACCCCTCCACTTT.

The genes are TRBV10-1 and TRBJ2-3, with 8 bases lining up with TRBD2. CDR3 size: 15 residues. Per the germline V gene, CDR1 is WNHNN and CDR2 is SYGVQD (reference sequence). The V and J ends lost 0 bases and 8 bases, in that order; junction bases with no gene match: 7. The CDR3 DNA reads TGCGCCAGCAGTGAGTCGAACGGGGGGGCCGGTACGCAGTATTTT. This translates into CASSESNGGAGTQYF.

This clone appeared a single time. The V gene is TRBV28, the J gene TRBJ2-7; 9 bases match TRBD2. The CDR3 is made up of 16 amino acids. Germline CDR1 MDHEN, CDR2 SYDVKM. Trimming removed 8 bases from V and 2 bases from J; junction bases left unmatched: 13. The CDR3 region has the DNA TGTGCCAGCTACCCGGGGGGCGGGAGGGCTCCCTACGAGCAGTACTTC. Its protein product is CASYPGGGRAPYEQYF.

This clone occurred once. The chain has TRBV4-3 and TRBJ2-5; 8 bases match TRBD2. Germline loops: CDR1 LGHNA, CDR2 YSLEER. This CDR3 is 19 amino acids long. Trimming removed 3 bases from V and 5 bases from J; junction bases left unmatched: 20. This CDR3 reads CASSQNVFKEVAGLETQYF. The CDR3 nucleotides are TGCGCCAGCAGCCAGAACGTCTTTAAGGAGGTAGCGGGGTTGGAGACCCAGTACTTC.

The gene calls are TRBV28 and TRBJ2-3; D call uncertain. From germline, CDR1 is MDHEN and CDR2 SYDVKM. With 5 bases removed from V and 6 bases from J, the gap between germline ends came to 9 bases. This CDR3 has 12 residues. CDR3 coding DNA: TGTGCCAGCAGTCAACCCGTGGATACGCAGTATTTT. Protein product: CASSQPVDTQYF.

The V call is TRBV27, the J call TRBJ1-1, with 9 bases aligning to TRBD1. The J segment lost 3 bases and the V segment lost 6 bases, leaving 14 bases of the junction unmatched. Germline values: CDR1 MNHEY, CDR2 SMNVEV (reference sequence). This CDR3 comprises 17 residues. CDR3 region: CASRTQGQGRRDTEAFF. For the CDR3, the DNA is TGTGCCAGCAGAACCCAGGGACAGGGAAGGAGAGACACTGAAGCTTTCTTT.

V gene TRBV7-6 combines with J gene TRBJ2-7; D not certain. The CDR3 consists of 13 residues. The germline gives CDR1 SGHVS, CDR2 FNYEAQ. Trimming stripped 3 bases from V and 6 bases from J, with 12 bases between. The CDR3 DNA reads TGTGCCAGCAGCTTCCGGGCTGCTGGCGAGCAGTACTTC. Translating gives CASSFRAAGEQYF.

The chain has TRBV6-5 and TRBJ2-1; 12 nucleotides line up with TRBD2. The CDR3 extends over 16 amino acids. V trimming: 2 bases; J trimming: 9 bases; junction bases outside the gene matches: 8. Germline V gene sequence: CDR1 MNHEY, CDR2 SVGAGI. The CDR3 here is CASSYILAGGPGEQFF. The CDR3 bases are TGTGCCAGCAGTTACATTCTAGCGGGGGGGCCAGGTGAGCAGTTCTTC.

This clone has more than one count but fewer than ten. The chain carries TRBV4-1 and TRBJ1-4, with unresolved D. Trimming took 1 base from V and 13 from J, leaving 7 bases between them. The CDR3 is 11 residues long. Germline V gene data show CDR1 as MGHRA and CDR2 as YSYEKL. CDR3 sequence: CASSQGSRLFF. In nucleotides, the CDR3 is TGCGCCAGCAGCCAAGGAAGTAGACTGTTTTTT.